The rows below give T cell receptor beta chains drawn from one sample of a study of T cells in Graves' hyperthyroidism and ophthalmopathy. TCRdb re-analysed the multiplex PCR reads in MiXCR, keeping a single row per CDR3 protein. The table has around 100,000 distinct CDR3 sequences, over 45% seen once. The sample comprised blood. All receptors derive from a man aged 40-49 years with Graves' hyperthyroidism. CDR3s include the opening cysteine and the closing phenylalanine or tryptophan. D genes are given only for firm matches. Size is omitted from some rows. Given values are once, few, many or a class for expanded clones.

d_call cdr3_length j_call v_call clone_size cdr3_nt cdr3_aa
TRBD2 15 TRBJ2-1 TRBV4-1 many TGCGCCAGCAGCCATCAGACTAGCTGGATGGGGGAGCAGTTCTTC CASSHQTSWMGEQFF
NA 15 TRBJ2-1 TRBV2 many TGTGCCAGCAGCCACAGGGACGGGGCACACAATGAGCAGTTCTTC CASSHRDGAHNEQFF
TRBD1 13 TRBJ1-2 TRBV28 many TGTGCCAGCAGGAGACAGGGAGCCTATGGCTACACCTTC CASRRQGAYGYTF
NA 14 TRBJ1-6 TRBV3-2 many TGTGCCAGCAGCCTCGCTTACAGGGGATCACCCCTCCACTTT CASSLAYRGSPLHF
NA 14 TRBJ2-3 TRBV5-4 NA TGTGCCAGCAGCCCGGCGGTAATCACAGATACGCAGTATTTT CASSPAVITDTQYF
NA 14 TRBJ2-7 TRBV25-1 NA TGTGCCAGCAGTGAATTCCGACAGGAAGCCGAGCAGTACTTC CASSEFRQEAEQYF
TRBD1 15 TRBJ2-3 TRBV7-6 many TGTGCCAGCAGCCCGGGACAGATAGGCACAGATACGCAGTATTTT CASSPGQIGTDTQYF
TRBD2 16 TRBJ2-2 TRBV20-1 many TGCAGTGCTAGAGATGTCACTAGCGGGGGGCACCGGGAGCTGTTTTTT CSARDVTSGGHRELFF
TRBD2 15 TRBJ2-2 TRBV19 many TGTGCCAGTAGTTTTCGAGCGGGGGTTACCGGGGAGCTGTTTTTT CASSFRAGVTGELFF
TRBD2 17 TRBJ2-7 TRBV6-5 many TGTGCCAGCAGTTCCAGGAGACTAGCGGGGTCCTCCTACGAGCAGTACTTC CASSSRRLAGSSYEQYF
TRBD1 14 TRBJ1-5 TRBV15 many TGTGCCACCAGCAGAGACCAGGGGGCCCAGCCCCAGCATTTT CATSRDQGAQPQHF
TRBD1 14 TRBJ1-2 TRBV2 many TGTGCCAGCAGTGAGGCAGGGGGCGGTTTCAGCTACACCTTC CASSEAGGGFSYTF
NA 12 TRBJ1-1 TRBV18 NA TGTGCCAGCTCAACCATGAACGCTGAAGCTTTCTTT CASSTMNAEAFF
TRBD2 15 TRBJ2-3 TRBV7-2 NA TGTGCCAGCAGTCTCCTAGCGGGAATGACAGGTACGCAGTATTTT CASSLLAGMTGTQYF
NA 14 TRBJ2-1 TRBV7-9 once TGTGCCAGCAGCCTATTCGGAGGGCAGGATGAGCAGTTCTTC CASSLFGGQDEQFF
NA 16 TRBJ1-5 TRBV19 NA TGTGCCAGTATGGTTTCTAGCGGGGGCTACGAGCAGCCCCAGCATTTT CASMVSSGGYEQPQHF
NA 13 TRBJ1-2 TRBV9 many TGTGCCAGCAGCGCCGGCCAACCTTATGGCTACACCTTC CASSAGQPYGYTF
NA 15 TRBJ1-3 TRBV2 NA TGTGCCAGCAGTGTACAGTTATTCTCTGGAAACACCATATATTTT CASSVQLFSGNTIYF
TRBD1 17 TRBJ1-1 TRBV6-1 few TGTGCCAGCAGGTTTCAAACGGGACAGGGGGCGCGCACTGAAGCTTTCTTT CASRFQTGQGARTEAFF
TRBD1 13 TRBJ1-5 TRBV2 once TGTGCCAGCACGCGGACAGGGGTCCAGCCCCAGCATTTT CASTRTGVQPQHF
TRBD2 14 TRBJ2-7 TRBV20-1 few TGCAGTGCTAGGGGGGTTAGCGGGAGCTGGGAGCAGTACTTC CSARGVSGSWEQYF
TRBD2 14 TRBJ2-1 TRBV7-7 NA TGTGCTAGCAGCTTTCAGAAAGCGGGAGCTGAGCAGTTCTTC CASSFQKAGAEQFF
NA 16 TRBJ1-1 TRBV6-5 many TGTGCCAGCAGGCCCCGGACTGAGTCGATGAACACTGAAGCTTTCTTT CASRPRTESMNTEAFF
TRBD2 13 TRBJ2-3 TRBV20-1 NA TGCAGTGCCTCCGGGACTAGCGCAGATACGCAGTATTTT CSASGTSADTQYF